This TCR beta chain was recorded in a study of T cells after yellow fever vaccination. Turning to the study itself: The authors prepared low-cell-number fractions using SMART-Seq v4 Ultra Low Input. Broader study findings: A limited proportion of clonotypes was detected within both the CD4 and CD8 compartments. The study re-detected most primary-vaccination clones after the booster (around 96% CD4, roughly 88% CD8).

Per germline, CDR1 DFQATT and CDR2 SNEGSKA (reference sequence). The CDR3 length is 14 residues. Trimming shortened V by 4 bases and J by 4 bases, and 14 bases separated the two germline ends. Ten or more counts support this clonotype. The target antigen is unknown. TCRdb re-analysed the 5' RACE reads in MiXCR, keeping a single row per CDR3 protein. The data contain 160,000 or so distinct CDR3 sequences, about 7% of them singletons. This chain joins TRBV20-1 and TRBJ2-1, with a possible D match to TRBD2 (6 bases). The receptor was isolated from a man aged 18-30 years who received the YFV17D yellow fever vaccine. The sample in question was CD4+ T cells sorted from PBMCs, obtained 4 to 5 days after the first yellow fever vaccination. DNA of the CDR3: TGCAGTGCTACCCCCCCGACTAGTTACAATGAGCAGTTCTTC. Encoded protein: CSATPPTSYNEQFF.